The 5 T cell receptor beta chains below come from one sample, sequenced in a study of blood T cells in healthy people across ages. Primers used in a second PCR of about 7 to 12 cycles were a sample-barcoded 5' primer and a J-beta primer mix. Using its own MiXCR run on the 5' RACE reads, TCRdb lists one record per CDR3 protein. Here the sample spans hundreds of thousands of distinct CDR3 sequences, roughly 30% being singletons. The specimen was blood. Source of these receptors: a woman older than 75 in good health.

A word on this clonotype: A much more abundant neighbour one base away suggests this may be a read error. The V call is TRBV10-3, the J call TRBJ1-2; D may be TRBD1 (6 bases). Germline V gene sequence: CDR1 ENHRY, CDR2 SYGVKD. Trimming cost V 11 bases and J 0 bases, with 19 bases left between them. The CDR3 totals 15 residues. The CDR3 DNA reads as TGTGCCCCTCATGATCCGGGGGCCTCTAACTATGGCTACACCTTC. It yields the protein CAPHDPGASNYGYTF.

This clonotype was counted a few times. The chain joins TRBV9 to TRBJ1-1; D unresolved. Germline values: CDR1 SGDLS, CDR2 YYNGEE. CDR3 size: 13 residues. Trimming cost V 0 bases and J 5 bases, with 8 bases left between them. The CDR3 coding sequence is TGTGCCAGCAGCGTAGTCGGGGAAACTGAAGCTTTCTTT. Amino acids: CASSVVGETEAFF.

V gene TRBV30 combines with J gene TRBJ1-1; no clear D gene. The CDR3 totals 11 residues. CDR1 and CDR2 (germline): GTSNPN, SVGIG (reference sequence). The CDR3 loop is CACGSNTEAFF. CDR3 sequence (DNA): TGTGCATGTGGCTCGAACACTGAAGCTTTCTTT.

This clonotype was picked up a small number of times. CDR3 amino acids: CASSSTRDDNYTF. CDR3 in DNA: TGTGCCAGCAGCTCGACGCGGGACGATAACTACACCTTC. The gene calls are TRBV5-6 and TRBJ1-2, with D maybe TRBD1 (5 bases). The germline V and J ends were trimmed by 3 bases and 10 bases, with 16 bases remaining between them. Germline CDR1 is SGHDT and CDR2 is YYEEEE. This CDR3 has 13 amino acids.

The gene calls are TRBV11-2 and TRBJ2-1; 8 nucleotides agree with TRBD2. The CDR3 extends over 16 amino acids. Germline-derived CDR1 and CDR2 are SGHAT and FQNNGV. The V segment lost 5 bases and the J segment 6 bases; nucleotides outside the gene matches: 12. The CDR3 reads CASSEKGVGTSNEQFF. For the CDR3, the DNA is TGTGCCAGCAGCGAAAAGGGGGTCGGGACTAGCAATGAGCAGTTCTTC.